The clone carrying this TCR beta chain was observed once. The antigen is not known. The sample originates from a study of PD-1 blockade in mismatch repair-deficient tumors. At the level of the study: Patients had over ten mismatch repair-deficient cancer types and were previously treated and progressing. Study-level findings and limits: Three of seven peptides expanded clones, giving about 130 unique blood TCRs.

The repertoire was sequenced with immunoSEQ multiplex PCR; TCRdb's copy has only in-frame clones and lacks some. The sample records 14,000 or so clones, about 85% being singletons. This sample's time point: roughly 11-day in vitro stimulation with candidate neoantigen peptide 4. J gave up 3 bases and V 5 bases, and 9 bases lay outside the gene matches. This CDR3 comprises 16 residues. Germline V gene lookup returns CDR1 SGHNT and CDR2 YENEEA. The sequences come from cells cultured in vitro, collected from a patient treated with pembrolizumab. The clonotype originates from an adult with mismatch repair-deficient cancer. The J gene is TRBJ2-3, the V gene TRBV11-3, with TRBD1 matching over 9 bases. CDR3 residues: CASSPWTGARTDTQYF. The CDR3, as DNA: TGTGCCAGCAGCCCGTGGACAGGGGCGAGGACAGATACGCAGTATTTT.